This entry is about one T cell receptor beta chain. This record belongs to a study of blood T cell repertoires in COVID-19. Looking at the study overall: T cells, B-cell-depleted T cells, or PBMCs supplied cDNA or gDNA.

As processed by the authors: Estimation of nucleated cell counts relied on the amplification of reference gene primers. Generated by immunoSEQ multiplex PCR, the TCRdb table keeps only in-frame clones and is missing some. The DNA gave D and trimming, while V, J and clone size come from that table. The repertoire consists of 95,000 to 100,000 clones, with 85% occurring once and the leading ten covering 1.5% to 2%. The CDR3 is 16 amino acids. The V gene's germline CDR1 is SGHRS and CDR2 YFSETQ. The V and J ends lost 1 base and 7 bases, in that order; junction bases with no gene match: 10. The source is a woman between 65 and 79 years old with active or convalescent COVID-19. The specimen sequenced was peripheral blood. The chain employs TRBV5-1 and TRBJ2-1, with 8 bases aligning to TRBD2. The DNA for the CDR3 is TGCGCCAGCAGCTTGACCACGGGAGGGCCGAGGAATGAGCAGTTCTTC. It encodes CASSLTTGGPRNEQFF. The entire variable domain, with the rest obtained from reference TRBV5-1 and TRBJ2-1, is as follows: KAGVTQTPRYLIKTRGQQVTLSCSPISGHRSVSWYQQTPGQGLQFLFEYFSETQRNKGNFPGRFSGRQFSNSRSEMNVSTLELGDSALYLCASSLTTGGPRNEQFFGPGTRLTVL.